This T cell receptor (beta chain) stems from a study of blood T cells in healthy people across ages. A second PCR of roughly 6 to 12 cycles used a sample-barcoded 5' primer and a J-beta primer mix. Every cDNA was tagged by a template-switch adaptor with 12 random nucleotides. One entry per CDR3 protein results from TCRdb running MiXCR on the 5' RACE reads. This table has approximately 850,000 distinct CDR3 sequences, 40% to 50% appearing once. The length of the CDR3 is 18 residues. The germline V gene encodes CDR1 SGHTA and CDR2 FQGNSA. V lost 5 bases, J lost 2 bases, and 15 bases stayed unmatched. Study findings and constraints: Both higher diversity and more naive CD4+ cells marked long-lived donors when set against aged donors.

A few counts support this clonotype. The antigen remains undetermined. The J gene is TRBJ2-3, the V gene TRBV7-2; 8 bases fit TRBD2. The sequence derives from a man aged 55 to 70 in good health. Sequencing input: blood. The CDR3 reads CASSDPAGLGGITDTQYF. The DNA of the CDR3 is TGTGCCAGCAGCGACCCGGCGGGACTAGGGGGTATCACAGATACGCAGTATTTT.